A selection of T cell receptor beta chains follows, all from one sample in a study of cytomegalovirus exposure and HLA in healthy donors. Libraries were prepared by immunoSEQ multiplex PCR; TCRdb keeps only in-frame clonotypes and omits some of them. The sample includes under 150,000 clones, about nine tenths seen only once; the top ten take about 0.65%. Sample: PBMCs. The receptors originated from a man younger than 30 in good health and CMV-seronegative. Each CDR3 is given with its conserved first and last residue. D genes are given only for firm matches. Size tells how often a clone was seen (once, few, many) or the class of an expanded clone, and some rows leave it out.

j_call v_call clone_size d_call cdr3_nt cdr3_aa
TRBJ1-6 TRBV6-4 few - TGTGCCAGGCACAGTAGATCACCCCTCCACTTT CARHSRSPLHF
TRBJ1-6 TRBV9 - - TGTGCCAGCAGCGCCCGGGACAATAATTCACCCCTCCACTTT CASSARDNNSPLHF
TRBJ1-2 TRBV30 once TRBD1 TGTGCCTGGAGCCGGGACAGGGGTGGCTATGGCTACACCTTC CAWSRDRGGYGYTF
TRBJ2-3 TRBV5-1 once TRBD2 TGCGCCAGCAGCTTGGTTACTAGCGGGGGGGCCTCAGATACGCAGTATTTT CASSLVTSGGASDTQYF
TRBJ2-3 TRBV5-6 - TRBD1 TGTGCCAGCACTAGCCGGGACAGTTTTCTGGATACGCAGTATTTT CASTSRDSFLDTQYF
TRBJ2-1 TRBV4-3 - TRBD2 TGCGCCAGCAGCCAAGGTGTGCGGCGGGAGGGCCCCAATGAGCAGTTCTTC CASSQGVRREGPNEQFF
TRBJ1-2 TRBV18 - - TGTGCCAGCTCTTCGAAGACAGGCTCTGACTATGGCTACACCTTC CASSSKTGSDYGYTF
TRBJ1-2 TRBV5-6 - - TGTGCCAGCAGCGCAGGGGCGAGCTTTGGCTACACCTTC CASSAGASFGYTF
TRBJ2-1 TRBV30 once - TGTGCCTGGAGTGTCGGACAGAAGAGGAATGAGCAGTTCTTC CAWSVGQKRNEQFF
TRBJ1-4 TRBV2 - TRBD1 TGTGCCAGCACCGGGACAGGGAGGAATGAAAAACTGTTTTTT CASTGTGRNEKLFF
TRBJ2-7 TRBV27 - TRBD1 TGTGCCAGCAGTTCCCTGGGCAGGGGGTACGAGCAGTACTTC CASSSLGRGYEQYF
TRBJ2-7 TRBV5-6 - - TGTGCCAGCAGCTTGGCCGGGGGTGGACAGGTAGCTACGAATGAGCAGTACTTC CASSLAGGGQVATNEQYF
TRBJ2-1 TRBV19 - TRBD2 TGTGCCAGTAGTATGGAAAGCGGGGGGGCGTGGAATGAGCAGTTCTTC CASSMESGGAWNEQFF
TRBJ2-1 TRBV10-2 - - TGCGCCAGCAGTGAACTCAATGAGCAGTTCTTC CASSELNEQFF
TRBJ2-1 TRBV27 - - TGTGCCAGCAGAGGAGGGTATGCCTACAATGAGCAGTTCTTC CASRGGYAYNEQFF
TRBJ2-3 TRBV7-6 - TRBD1 TGTGCCAGCAGCTCGACAGGGTGGGACACAGATACGCAGTATTTT CASSSTGWDTDTQYF
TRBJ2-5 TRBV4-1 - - TGCGCCAGCAGCCAAGTAAGCCTCCAAGAGACCCAGTACTTC CASSQVSLQETQYF
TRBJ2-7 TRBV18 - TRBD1 TGTGCCAGCTCACCCGGACAGGGGCCGACCTACGAGCAGTACTTC CASSPGQGPTYEQYF
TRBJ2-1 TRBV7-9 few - TGTGCCAGCAGCATACAGGGATCAAGTCAGTTCTTC CASSIQGSSQFF
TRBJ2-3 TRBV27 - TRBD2 TGTGCCAGCAGTCGGGCAGCGGGGGGAGCCACAGATACGCAGTATTTT CASSRAAGGATDTQYF
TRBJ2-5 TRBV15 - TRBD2 TGTGCCACCGGGGGTGTAGCGGGAGAAGAAGAGACCCAGTACTTC CATGGVAGEEETQYF
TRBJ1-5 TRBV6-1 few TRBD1 TGTGCCAGCGAGTCGGGACAGGCCTCCACGCCCCAGCATTTT CASESGQASTPQHF
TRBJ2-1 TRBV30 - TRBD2 TGTGCCTGGAGTCTCCAGCGGGGGGGAAATGAGCAGTTCTTC CAWSLQRGGNEQFF
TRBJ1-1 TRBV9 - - TGTGCCAGCAGCGCGACAGTCATGAACACTGAAGCTTTCTTT CASSATVMNTEAFF
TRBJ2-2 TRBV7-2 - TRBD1 TGTGCCAGCAGCTTGGACAGGGGGCGACCCGGGGAGCTGTTTTTT CASSLDRGRPGELFF
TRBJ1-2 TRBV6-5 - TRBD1 TGTGCCAGCAGTTGGGGACAGACACTGTCGAACACCTTC CASSWGQTLSNTF
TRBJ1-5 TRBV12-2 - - TGTGCAAGTCGCTTAGGGCGGCTATTCAGGGGCAATCAGCCCCAGCATTTT CASRLGRLFRGNQPQHF
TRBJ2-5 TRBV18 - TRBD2 TGTGCCAGCTCACCACGAGCGGGGTTCCAAGAGACCCAGTACTTC CASSPRAGFQETQYF
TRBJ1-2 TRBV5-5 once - TGTGCCAGCAGCAGGGGAGGGGCCGGCTACACCTTC CASSRGGAGYTF
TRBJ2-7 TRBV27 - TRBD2 TGTGCCGCGGGGGGCATGGGGGGCCGAAACTACGAGCAGTACTTC CAAGGMGGRNYEQYF
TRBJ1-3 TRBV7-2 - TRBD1 TGTGCCAGCAGCTCGGGACAGGGCGCTGGAAACACCATATATTTT CASSSGQGAGNTIYF
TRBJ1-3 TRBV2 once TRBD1 TGTGCCAGCAGTTCGGACAGGGCCGCCGGAAACACCATATATTTT CASSSDRAAGNTIYF